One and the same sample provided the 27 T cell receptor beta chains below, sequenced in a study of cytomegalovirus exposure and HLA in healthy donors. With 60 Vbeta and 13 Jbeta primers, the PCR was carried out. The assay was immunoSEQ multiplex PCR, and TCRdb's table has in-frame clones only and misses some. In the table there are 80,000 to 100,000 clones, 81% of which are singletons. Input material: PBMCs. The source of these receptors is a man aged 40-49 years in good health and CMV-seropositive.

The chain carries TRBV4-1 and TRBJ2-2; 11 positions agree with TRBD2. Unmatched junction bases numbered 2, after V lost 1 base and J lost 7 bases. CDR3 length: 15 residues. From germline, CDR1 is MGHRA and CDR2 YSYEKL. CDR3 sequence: CASSQVAGGFGELFF. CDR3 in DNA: TGCGCCAGCAGCCAAGTAGCGGGGGGGTTCGGGGAGCTGTTTTTT.

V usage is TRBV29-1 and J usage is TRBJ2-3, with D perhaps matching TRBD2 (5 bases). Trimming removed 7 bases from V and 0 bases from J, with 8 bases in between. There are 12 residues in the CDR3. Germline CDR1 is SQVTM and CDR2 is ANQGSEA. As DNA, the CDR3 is TGCAGCGGGCGGACTAGCACAGATACGCAGTATTTT. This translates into CSGRTSTDTQYF.

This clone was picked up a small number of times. This chain's CDR3 is CASSLPDSGETQYF. The CDR3 DNA follows: TGCGCCAGCAGCTTGCCTGATTCGGGGGAGACCCAGTACTTC. The rearrangement joins TRBV5-1 to TRBJ2-5; perhaps TRBD2 as D (5 bases). The CDR3 is 14 residues long. Germline V gene lookup returns CDR1 SGHRS and CDR2 YFSETQ. Trimming stripped 1 base from V and 5 bases from J, with 12 bases between.

The CDR3 nucleotides are TGTGCCAGCAGCTTAGCTAGGGGAGGCGCTTACACCATATATTTT. Translation: CASSLARGGAYTIYF. The V call is TRBV7-8, the J call TRBJ1-3; a possible D gene is TRBD1 (5 bases). Germline V gives CDR1 SGHVS, CDR2 FQNEAQ. V gave up 0 bases and J gave up 8 bases, with 14 bases separating them. This CDR3 has 15 residues.

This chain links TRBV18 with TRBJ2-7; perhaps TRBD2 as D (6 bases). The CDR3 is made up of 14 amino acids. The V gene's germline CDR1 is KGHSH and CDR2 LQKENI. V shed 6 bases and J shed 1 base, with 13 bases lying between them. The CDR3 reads CASSRERVSYEQYF. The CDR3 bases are TGTGCCAGCTCTCGGGAGCGGGTATCCTACGAGCAGTACTTC.

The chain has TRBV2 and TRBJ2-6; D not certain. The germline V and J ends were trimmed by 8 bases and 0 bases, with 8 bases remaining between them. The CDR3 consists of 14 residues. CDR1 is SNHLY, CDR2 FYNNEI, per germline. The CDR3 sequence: CASEIGSGANVLTF. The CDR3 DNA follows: TGTGCCAGCGAGATCGGCTCTGGGGCCAACGTCCTGACTTTC.

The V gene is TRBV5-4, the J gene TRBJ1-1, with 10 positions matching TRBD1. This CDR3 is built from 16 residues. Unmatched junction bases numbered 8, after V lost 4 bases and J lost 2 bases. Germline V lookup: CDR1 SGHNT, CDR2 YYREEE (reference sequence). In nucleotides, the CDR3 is TGTGCCAGCAGCAGACCGGGACAGGGGTTTAACACTGAAGCTTTCTTT. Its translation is CASSRPGQGFNTEAFF.

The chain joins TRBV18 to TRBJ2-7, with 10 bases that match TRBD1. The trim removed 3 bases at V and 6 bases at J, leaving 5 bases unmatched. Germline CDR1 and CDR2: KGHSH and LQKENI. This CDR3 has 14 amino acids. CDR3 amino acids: CASSPGQGKGEQYF. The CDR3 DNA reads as TGTGCCAGCTCACCGGGACAGGGGAAGGGCGAGCAGTACTTC.

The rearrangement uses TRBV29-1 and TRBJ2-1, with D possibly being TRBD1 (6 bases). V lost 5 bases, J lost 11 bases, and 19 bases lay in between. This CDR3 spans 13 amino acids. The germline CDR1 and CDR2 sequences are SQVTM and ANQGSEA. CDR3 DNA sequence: TGCAGCGTTACCGGGACAAGAACAATGAAGCAGTTCTTC. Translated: CSVTGTRTMKQFF.

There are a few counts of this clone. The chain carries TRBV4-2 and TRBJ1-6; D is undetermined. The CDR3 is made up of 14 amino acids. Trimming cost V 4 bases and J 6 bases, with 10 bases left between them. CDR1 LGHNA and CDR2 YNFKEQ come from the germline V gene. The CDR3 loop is CASSPDQSNSPLHF. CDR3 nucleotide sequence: TGTGCCAGCAGCCCAGACCAGTCTAATTCACCCCTCCACTTT.

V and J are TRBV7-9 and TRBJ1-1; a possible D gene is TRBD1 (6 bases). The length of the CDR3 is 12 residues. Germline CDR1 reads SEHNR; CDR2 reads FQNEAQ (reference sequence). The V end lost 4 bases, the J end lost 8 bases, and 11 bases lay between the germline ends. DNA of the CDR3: TGTGCCAGCAGCTCTGGGGGCCTAGAAGCTTTCTTT. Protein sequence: CASSSGGLEAFF.

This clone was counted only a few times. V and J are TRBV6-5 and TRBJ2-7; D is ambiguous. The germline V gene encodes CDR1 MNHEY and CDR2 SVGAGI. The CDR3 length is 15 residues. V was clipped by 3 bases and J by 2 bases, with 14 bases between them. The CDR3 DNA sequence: TGTGCCAGCAGTTATGGCGAGACTCCAACCTACGAGCAGTACTTC. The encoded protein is CASSYGETPTYEQYF.

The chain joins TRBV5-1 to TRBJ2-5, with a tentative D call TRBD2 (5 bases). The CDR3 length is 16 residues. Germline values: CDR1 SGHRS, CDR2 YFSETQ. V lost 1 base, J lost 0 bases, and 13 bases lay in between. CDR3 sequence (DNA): TGCGCCAGCAGCTTGACTAGTCGACTGTACCAAGAGACCCAGTACTTC. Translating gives CASSLTSRLYQETQYF.

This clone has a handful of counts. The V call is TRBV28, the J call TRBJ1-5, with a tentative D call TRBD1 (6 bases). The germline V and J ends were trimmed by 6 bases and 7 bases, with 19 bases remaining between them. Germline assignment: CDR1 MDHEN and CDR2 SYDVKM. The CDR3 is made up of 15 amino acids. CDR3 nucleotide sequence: TGTGCCAGCAGAGCGCAGGGGATGCTGGGCCAGCCCCAGCATTTT. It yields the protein CASRAQGMLGQPQHF.

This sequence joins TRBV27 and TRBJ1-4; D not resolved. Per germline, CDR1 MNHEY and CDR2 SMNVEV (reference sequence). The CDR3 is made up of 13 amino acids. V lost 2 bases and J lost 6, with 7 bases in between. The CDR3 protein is CASSLRVDEKLFF. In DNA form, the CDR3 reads TGTGCCAGCAGTTTACGGGTTGATGAAAAACTGTTTTTT.

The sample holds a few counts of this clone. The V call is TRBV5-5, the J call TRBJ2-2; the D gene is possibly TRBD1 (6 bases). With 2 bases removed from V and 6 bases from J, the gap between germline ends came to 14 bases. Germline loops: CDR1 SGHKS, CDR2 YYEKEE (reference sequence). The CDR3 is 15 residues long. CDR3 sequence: CASSFIQGLAGELFF. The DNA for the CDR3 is TGTGCCAGCAGCTTTATCCAGGGGCTCGCCGGGGAGCTGTTTTTT.

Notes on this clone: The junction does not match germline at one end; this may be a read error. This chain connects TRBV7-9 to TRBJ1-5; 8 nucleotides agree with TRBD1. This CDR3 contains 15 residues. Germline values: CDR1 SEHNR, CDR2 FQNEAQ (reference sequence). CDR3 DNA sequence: TGTTCCAGCAGCAAAGGACAGGGCCACAATCAGCCCCAGCATTTT. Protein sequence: CSSSKGQGHNQPQHF.

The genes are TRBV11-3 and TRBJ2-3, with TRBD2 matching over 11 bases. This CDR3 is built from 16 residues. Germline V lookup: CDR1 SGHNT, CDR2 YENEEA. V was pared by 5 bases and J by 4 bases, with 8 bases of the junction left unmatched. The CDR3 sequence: CASSPPIAGGADTQYF. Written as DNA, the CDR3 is TGTGCCAGCAGCCCACCGATAGCGGGAGGGGCAGATACGCAGTATTTT.

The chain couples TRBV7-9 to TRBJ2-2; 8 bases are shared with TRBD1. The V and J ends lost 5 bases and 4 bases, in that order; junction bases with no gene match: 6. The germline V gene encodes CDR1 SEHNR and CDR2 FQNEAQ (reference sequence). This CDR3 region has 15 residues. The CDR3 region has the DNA TGTGCCAGCAGCCCGGGGACAGGACGCACCGGGGAGCTGTTTTTT. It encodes CASSPGTGRTGELFF.

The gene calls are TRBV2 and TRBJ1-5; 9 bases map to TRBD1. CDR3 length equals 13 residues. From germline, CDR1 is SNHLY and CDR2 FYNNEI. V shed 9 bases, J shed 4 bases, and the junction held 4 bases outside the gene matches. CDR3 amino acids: CASSDRGNQPQHF. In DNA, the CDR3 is TGTGCCAGTTCGGACAGGGGTAATCAGCCCCAGCATTTT.

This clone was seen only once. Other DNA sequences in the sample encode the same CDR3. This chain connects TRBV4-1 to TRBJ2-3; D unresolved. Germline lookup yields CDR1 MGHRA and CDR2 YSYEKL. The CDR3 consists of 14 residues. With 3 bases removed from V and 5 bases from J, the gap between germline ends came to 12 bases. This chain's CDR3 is CASSQVLRGDTQYF. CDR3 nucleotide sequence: TGCGCCAGCAGCCAGGTCTTAAGAGGAGATACGCAGTATTTT.

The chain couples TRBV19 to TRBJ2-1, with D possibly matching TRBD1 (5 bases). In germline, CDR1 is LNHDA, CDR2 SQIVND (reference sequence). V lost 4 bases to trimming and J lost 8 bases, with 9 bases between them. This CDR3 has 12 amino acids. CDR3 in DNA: TGTGCCAGTAGTAGAAGGGGCCATGAGCAGTTCTTC. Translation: CASSRRGHEQFF.

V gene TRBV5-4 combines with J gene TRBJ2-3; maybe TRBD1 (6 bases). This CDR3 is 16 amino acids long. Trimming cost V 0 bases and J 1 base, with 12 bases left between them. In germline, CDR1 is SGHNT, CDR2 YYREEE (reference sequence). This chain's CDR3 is CASSLGGGRGTDTQYF. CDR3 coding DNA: TGTGCCAGCAGCTTGGGTGGGGGCCGGGGCACAGATACGCAGTATTTT.

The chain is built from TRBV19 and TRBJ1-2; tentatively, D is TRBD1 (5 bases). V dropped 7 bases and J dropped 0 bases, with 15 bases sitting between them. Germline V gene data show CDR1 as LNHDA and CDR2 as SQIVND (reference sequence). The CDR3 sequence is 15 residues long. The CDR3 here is CASNSGEGANYGYTF. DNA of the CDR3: TGTGCCAGTAACAGCGGGGAAGGGGCTAACTATGGCTACACCTTC.

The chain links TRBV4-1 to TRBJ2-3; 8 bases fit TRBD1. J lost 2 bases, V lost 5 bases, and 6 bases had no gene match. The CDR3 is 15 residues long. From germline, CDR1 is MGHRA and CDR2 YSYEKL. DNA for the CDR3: TGCGCCAGCAGCACTCGGACAGGGTTCACAGATACGCAGTATTTT. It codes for CASSTRTGFTDTQYF.

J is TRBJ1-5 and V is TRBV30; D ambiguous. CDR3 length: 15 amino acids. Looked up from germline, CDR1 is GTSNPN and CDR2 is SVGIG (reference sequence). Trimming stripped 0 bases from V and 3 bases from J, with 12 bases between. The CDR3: CAWSVDSLLNQPQHF. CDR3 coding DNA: TGTGCCTGGAGTGTGGACTCGCTCCTCAATCAGCCCCAGCATTTT.

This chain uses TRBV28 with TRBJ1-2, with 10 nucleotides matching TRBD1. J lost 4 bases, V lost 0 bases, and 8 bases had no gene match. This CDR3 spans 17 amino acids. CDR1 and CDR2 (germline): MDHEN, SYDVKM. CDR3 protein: CASSLWSGTGAFYGYTF. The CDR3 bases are TGTGCCAGCAGTTTATGGAGCGGGACAGGGGCCTTCTATGGCTACACCTTC.